This is a list of T cell receptor beta chains from one sample in a study of blood T cell repertoires in COVID-19. The table came from immunoSEQ multiplex PCR; TCRdb's copy has only in-frame clones and leaves some out. This table holds a few hundred thousand clones, approximately 87% found once. Sequencing was done on a sample of peripheral blood. These receptors came from a woman aged 45-65 years who had recovered from COVID-19. Both conserved end residues are part of each CDR3. A D gene is named only where the DNA matches it firmly. Only part of the rows carry a size: once, few, many, or a class if the clone is expanded.

len: 14
abundance: NA
v_gene: TRBV7-2
j_gene: TRBJ2-7
d_gene: NA
CDR3aa: CASSLRPGSYEQYF
CDR3nt: TGTGCCAGCAGCTTAAGGCCAGGCTCCTACGAGCAGTACTTC

len: 13
abundance: NA
v_gene: TRBV19
j_gene: TRBJ1-5
d_gene: NA
CDR3aa: CASSIVRGQPQHF
CDR3nt: TGTGCCAGTAGTATAGTCCGGGGTCAGCCCCAGCATTTT

len: 15
abundance: NA
v_gene: TRBV6-1
j_gene: TRBJ1-5
d_gene: NA
CDR3aa: CASSERGFSNQPQHF
CDR3nt: TGTGCCAGCAGTGAAAGGGGATTTAGCAATCAGCCCCAGCATTTT

len: 15
abundance: NA
v_gene: TRBV3-1/TRBV3-2
j_gene: TRBJ1-6
d_gene: NA
CDR3aa: CASSRSAGVGSPLHF
CDR3nt: TGTGCCAGCAGCCGATCAGCAGGGGTTGGTTCACCCCTCCACTTT

len: 17
abundance: once
v_gene: TRBV4-1
j_gene: TRBJ2-1
d_gene: NA
CDR3aa: CASSQGHRDNSYNEQFF
CDR3nt: TGCGCCAGCAGCCAAGGCCACCGGGACAACTCCTACAATGAGCAGTTCTTC

len: 14
abundance: NA
v_gene: TRBV29-1
j_gene: TRBJ2-5
d_gene: TRBD1
CDR3aa: CSGQGQTYAETQYF
CDR3nt: TGCAGCGGGCAGGGACAGACGTATGCAGAGACCCAGTACTTC

len: 14
abundance: NA
v_gene: TRBV30
j_gene: TRBJ1-5
d_gene: NA
CDR3aa: CAWSAGTKNQPQHF
CDR3nt: TGTGCCTGGTCCGCCGGGACAAAGAATCAGCCCCAGCATTTT

len: 15
abundance: few
v_gene: TRBV28
j_gene: TRBJ2-7
d_gene: TRBD2
CDR3aa: CASSLAGATSYEQYF
CDR3nt: TGTGCCAGCAGTTTAGCGGGAGCAACCTCCTACGAGCAGTACTTC

len: 14
abundance: NA
v_gene: TRBV16
j_gene: TRBJ1-2
d_gene: NA
CDR3aa: CASSQVGVRYGYTF
CDR3nt: TGTGCCAGCAGCCAGGTCGGTGTACGATATGGCTACACCTTC

len: 14
abundance: once
v_gene: TRBV18
j_gene: TRBJ1-4
d_gene: NA
CDR3aa: CASTAGATNEKLFF
CDR3nt: TGTGCCAGCACAGCAGGGGCAACTAATGAAAAACTGTTTTTT

len: 14
abundance: NA
v_gene: TRBV5-6
j_gene: TRBJ2-1
d_gene: TRBD1
CDR3aa: CASSLPTGGGEQFF
CDR3nt: TGTGCCAGCAGCTTACCGACAGGGGGCGGTGAGCAGTTCTTC

len: 15
abundance: many
v_gene: TRBV7-2
j_gene: TRBJ2-1
d_gene: NA
CDR3aa: CASSLVGLASNEQFF
CDR3nt: TGTGCCAGCAGCTTAGTAGGCCTAGCTTCGAATGAGCAGTTCTTC

len: 13
abundance: once
v_gene: TRBV30
j_gene: TRBJ2-1
d_gene: NA
CDR3aa: CAWDPGSGNEQFF
CDR3nt: TGTGCCTGGGACCCCGGCAGCGGCAATGAGCAGTTCTTC

len: 16
abundance: NA
v_gene: TRBV18
j_gene: TRBJ1-1
d_gene: NA
CDR3aa: CASSPPGQPMNTEAFF
CDR3nt: TGTGCCAGCTCACCTCCGGGACAACCAATGAACACTGAAGCTTTCTTT

len: 13
abundance: once
v_gene: TRBV29-1
j_gene: TRBJ1-1
d_gene: NA
CDR3aa: CSAQRDMNTEAFF
CDR3nt: TGCAGCGCCCAGAGGGACATGAACACTGAAGCTTTCTTT

len: 14
abundance: NA
v_gene: TRBV19
j_gene: TRBJ2-2
d_gene: TRBD1
CDR3aa: CASIERGRTGELFF
CDR3nt: TGTGCCAGTATCGAGAGGGGGCGTACCGGGGAGCTGTTTTTT

len: 13
abundance: NA
v_gene: TRBV2
j_gene: TRBJ2-1
d_gene: TRBD2
CDR3aa: CATQRGGYNEQFF
CDR3nt: TGTGCCACCCAGCGGGGGGGATACAATGAGCAGTTCTTC

len: 15
abundance: NA
v_gene: TRBV6-5
j_gene: TRBJ2-1
d_gene: TRBD2
CDR3aa: CASKVAGGGYNEQFF
CDR3nt: TGTGCCAGCAAAGTAGCGGGAGGGGGTTACAATGAGCAGTTCTTC

len: 13
abundance: NA
v_gene: TRBV12-3/TRBV12-4
j_gene: TRBJ2-2
d_gene: NA
CDR3aa: CASSGQNTGELFF
CDR3nt: TGTGCCAGCAGTGGACAGAACACCGGGGAGCTGTTTTTT

len: 13
abundance: NA
v_gene: TRBV2
j_gene: TRBJ2-2
d_gene: TRBD1
CDR3aa: CASSGQGTGELFF
CDR3nt: TGTGCCAGCAGTGGACAGGGGACCGGGGAGCTGTTTTTT

len: 11
abundance: NA
v_gene: TRBV28
j_gene: TRBJ1-1
d_gene: NA
CDR3aa: CASSFGTEAFF
CDR3nt: TGTGCCAGCAGTTTCGGCACTGAAGCTTTCTTT

len: 16
abundance: NA
v_gene: TRBV6-7
j_gene: TRBJ2-3
d_gene: NA
CDR3aa: CASRPKEGGSTDTQYF
CDR3nt: TGTGCCAGCAGGCCTAAGGAGGGGGGGAGCACAGATACGCAGTATTTT

len: 16
abundance: NA
v_gene: TRBV3-1/TRBV3-2
j_gene: TRBJ1-4
d_gene: NA
CDR3aa: CASSQEEGGVSEKLFF
CDR3nt: TGTGCCAGCAGCCAAGAGGAGGGCGGGGTGAGTGAAAAACTGTTTTTT

len: 13
abundance: NA
v_gene: TRBV7-3
j_gene: TRBJ2-7
d_gene: NA
CDR3aa: CASSRDREAEQYF
CDR3nt: TGTGCCAGCAGTCGAGACAGGGAGGCCGAGCAGTACTTC

len: 12
abundance: NA
v_gene: TRBV5-5
j_gene: TRBJ2-7
d_gene: NA
CDR3aa: CASSLSTYEQYF
CDR3nt: TGTGCCAGCAGCTTGTCAACCTACGAGCAGTACTTC

len: 14
abundance: few
v_gene: TRBV4-3
j_gene: TRBJ2-1
d_gene: TRBD2
CDR3aa: CASSQDLAVSVQFF
CDR3nt: TGCGCCAGCAGCCAAGATCTAGCGGTGTCTGTGCAGTTCTTC

len: 14
abundance: NA
v_gene: TRBV5-1
j_gene: TRBJ2-7
d_gene: NA
CDR3aa: CASSLFYPEDEQYF
CDR3nt: TGCGCCAGCAGCTTGTTCTACCCCGAGGACGAGCAGTACTTC

len: 14
abundance: NA
v_gene: TRBV28
j_gene: TRBJ1-4
d_gene: TRBD1
CDR3aa: CASSPQGADEKLFF
CDR3nt: TGTGCCAGCAGTCCACAGGGGGCGGATGAAAAACTGTTTTTT

len: 17
abundance: NA
v_gene: TRBV5-4
j_gene: TRBJ2-5
d_gene: TRBD2
CDR3aa: CASRESPSGGADETQYF
CDR3nt: TGTGCCAGCAGGGAGAGCCCTAGCGGGGGGGCCGACGAGACCCAGTACTTC

len: 13
abundance: NA
v_gene: TRBV6-5
j_gene: TRBJ1-6
d_gene: NA
CDR3aa: CASSYEDNSPLHF
CDR3nt: TGTGCCAGCAGTTATGAGGATAATTCACCCCTCCACTTT

len: 14
abundance: NA
v_gene: TRBV4-2
j_gene: TRBJ2-5
d_gene: NA
CDR3aa: CASSQETGRRTQYF
CDR3nt: TGTGCCAGCAGCCAAGAGACAGGGAGGAGGACCCAGTACTTC

len: 14
abundance: once
v_gene: TRBV19
j_gene: TRBJ1-1
d_gene: TRBD1
CDR3aa: CASSGGTGPTEAFF
CDR3nt: TGTGCCAGTAGTGGGGGGACAGGGCCCACTGAAGCTTTCTTT

len: 13
abundance: NA
v_gene: TRBV19
j_gene: TRBJ1-4
d_gene: NA
CDR3aa: CASRRLTGEKLFF
CDR3nt: TGTGCCAGTAGAAGGCTTACGGGTGAAAAACTGTTTTTT

len: 13
abundance: once
v_gene: TRBV3-1/TRBV3-2
j_gene: TRBJ1-1
d_gene: NA
CDR3aa: CASSLNGDTEAFF
CDR3nt: TGTGCCAGCAGCCTCAACGGGGATACTGAAGCTTTCTTT

len: 16
abundance: NA
v_gene: TRBV19
j_gene: TRBJ2-3
d_gene: NA
CDR3aa: CASSMEGRAPPDTQYF
CDR3nt: TGTGCCAGTAGTATGGAGGGCCGCGCACCTCCAGATACGCAGTATTTT

len: 15
abundance: NA
v_gene: TRBV5-5
j_gene: TRBJ1-2
d_gene: NA
CDR3aa: CASSLATTGVYGYTF
CDR3nt: TGTGCCAGCAGCTTGGCGACGACAGGAGTCTATGGCTACACCTTC

len: 14
abundance: NA
v_gene: TRBV7-9
j_gene: TRBJ1-1
d_gene: TRBD1
CDR3aa: CASSSGQGTLMAFF
CDR3nt: TGTGCCAGCAGCTCGGGACAGGGTACTTTAATGGCTTTCTTT

len: 18
abundance: NA
v_gene: TRBV9
j_gene: TRBJ1-4
d_gene: NA
CDR3aa: CASSSSAQGGDNNEKLFF
CDR3nt: TGTGCCAGCAGCTCTAGCGCCCAGGGAGGGGACAATAATGAAAAACTGTTTTTT

len: 15
abundance: NA
v_gene: TRBV5-4
j_gene: TRBJ2-3
d_gene: NA
CDR3aa: CASSTIGQYPDTQYF
CDR3nt: TGTGCCAGCAGCACAATAGGACAGTACCCAGATACGCAGTATTTT

len: 16
abundance: NA
v_gene: TRBV28
j_gene: TRBJ2-3
d_gene: TRBD2
CDR3aa: CASSSRTSGRRDTQYF
CDR3nt: TGTGCCAGCAGTTCGAGGACTAGCGGGAGGCGAGATACGCAGTATTTT

len: 17
abundance: once
v_gene: TRBV9
j_gene: TRBJ2-2
d_gene: TRBD2
CDR3aa: CASGEGSGRTGTGELFF
CDR3nt: TGTGCCAGCGGTGAAGGTAGCGGGAGGACGGGCACCGGGGAGCTGTTTTTT

len: 18
abundance: NA
v_gene: TRBV28
j_gene: TRBJ2-7
d_gene: TRBD2
CDR3aa: CASSLLSSGRGASYEQYF
CDR3nt: TGTGCCAGCAGTTTGTTGTCTAGCGGGAGGGGGGCCTCCTACGAGCAGTACTTC

len: 15
abundance: NA
v_gene: TRBV27
j_gene: TRBJ2-7
d_gene: TRBD1
CDR3aa: CASSSPDRVRYEQYF
CDR3nt: TGTGCCAGCAGTTCCCCGGACAGGGTCAGGTACGAGCAGTACTTC

len: 16
abundance: NA
v_gene: TRBV2
j_gene: TRBJ1-1
d_gene: NA
CDR3aa: CASSEFPGSMNTEAFF
CDR3nt: TGTGCCAGCAGTGAATTCCCCGGTTCCATGAACACTGAAGCTTTCTTT

len: 12
abundance: NA
v_gene: TRBV28
j_gene: TRBJ2-7
d_gene: NA
CDR3aa: CASSLGSFEQYF
CDR3nt: TGTGCCAGCAGTCTCGGTAGCTTCGAGCAGTACTTC

len: 14
abundance: NA
v_gene: TRBV9
j_gene: TRBJ1-1
d_gene: TRBD1
CDR3aa: CASSVTGGNTEAFF
CDR3nt: TGTGCCAGCAGCGTAACAGGGGGGAACACTGAAGCTTTCTTT

len: 14
abundance: NA
v_gene: TRBV6-6
j_gene: TRBJ2-3
d_gene: NA
CDR3aa: CASRDSPSTDTQYF
CDR3nt: TGTGCCAGCCGGGACTCCCCTAGCACAGATACGCAGTATTTT